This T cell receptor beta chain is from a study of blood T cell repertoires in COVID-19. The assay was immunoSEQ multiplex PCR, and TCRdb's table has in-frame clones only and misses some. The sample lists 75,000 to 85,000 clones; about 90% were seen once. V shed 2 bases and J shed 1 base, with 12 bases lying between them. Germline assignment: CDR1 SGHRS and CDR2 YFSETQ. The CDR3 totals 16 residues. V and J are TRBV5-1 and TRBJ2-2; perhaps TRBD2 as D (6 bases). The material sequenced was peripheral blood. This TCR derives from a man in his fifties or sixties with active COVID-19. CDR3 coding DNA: TGCGCCAGCAGCTTCATCCCGGGACTGAACACCGGGGAGCTGTTTTTT. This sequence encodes CASSFIPGLNTGELFF.